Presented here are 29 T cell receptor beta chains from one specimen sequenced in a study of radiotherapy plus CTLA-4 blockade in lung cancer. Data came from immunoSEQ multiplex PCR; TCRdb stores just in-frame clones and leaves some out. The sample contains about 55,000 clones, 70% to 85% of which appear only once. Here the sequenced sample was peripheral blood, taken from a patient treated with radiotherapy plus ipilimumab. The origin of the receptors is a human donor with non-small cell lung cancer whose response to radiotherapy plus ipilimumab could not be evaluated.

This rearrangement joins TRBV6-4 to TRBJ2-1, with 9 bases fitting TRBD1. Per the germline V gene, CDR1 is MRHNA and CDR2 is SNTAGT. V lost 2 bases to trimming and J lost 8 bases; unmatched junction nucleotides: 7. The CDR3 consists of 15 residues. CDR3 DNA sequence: TGTGCCAGCAGTGACCCGGGACAGGGTACCGATGAGCAGTTCTTC. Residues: CASSDPGQGTDEQFF.

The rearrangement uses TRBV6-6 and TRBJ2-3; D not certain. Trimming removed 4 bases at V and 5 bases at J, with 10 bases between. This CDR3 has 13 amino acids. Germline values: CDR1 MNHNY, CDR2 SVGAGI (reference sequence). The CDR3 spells CASSSWAEDTQYF. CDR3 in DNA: TGTGCCAGCAGTTCGTGGGCCGAAGATACGCAGTATTTT.

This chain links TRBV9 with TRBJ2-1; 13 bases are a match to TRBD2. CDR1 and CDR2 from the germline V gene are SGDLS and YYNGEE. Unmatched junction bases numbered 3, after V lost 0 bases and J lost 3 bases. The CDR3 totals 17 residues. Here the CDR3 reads CASSVGGLAGHYNEQFF. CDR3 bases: TGTGCCAGCAGCGTAGGGGGACTAGCGGGGCACTACAATGAGCAGTTCTTC.

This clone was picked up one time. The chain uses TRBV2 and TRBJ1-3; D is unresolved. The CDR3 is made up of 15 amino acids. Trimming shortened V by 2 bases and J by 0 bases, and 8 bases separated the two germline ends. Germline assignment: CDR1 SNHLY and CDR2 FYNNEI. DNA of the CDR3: TGTGCCAGCAGTGAAAGGTCGGGCTCTGGAAACACCATATATTTT. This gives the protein CASSERSGSGNTIYF.

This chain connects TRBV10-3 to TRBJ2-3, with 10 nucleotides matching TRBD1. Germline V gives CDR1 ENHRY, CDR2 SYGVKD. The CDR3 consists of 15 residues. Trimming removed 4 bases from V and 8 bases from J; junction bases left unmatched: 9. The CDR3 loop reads CAISGEGQGFGTQYF. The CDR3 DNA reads TGTGCCATCAGTGGGGAGGGACAGGGGTTTGGTACGCAGTATTTT.

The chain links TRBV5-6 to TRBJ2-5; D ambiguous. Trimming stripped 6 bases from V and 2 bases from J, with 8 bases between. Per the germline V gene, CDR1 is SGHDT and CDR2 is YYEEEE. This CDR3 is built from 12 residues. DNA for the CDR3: TGTGCCAGCACCGCAACTCAAGAGACCCAGTACTTC. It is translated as CASTATQETQYF.

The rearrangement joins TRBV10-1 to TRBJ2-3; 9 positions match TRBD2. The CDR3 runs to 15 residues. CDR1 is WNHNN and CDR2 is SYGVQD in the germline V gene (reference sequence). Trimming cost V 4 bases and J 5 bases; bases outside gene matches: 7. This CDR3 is CASSVGGGAGDTQYF. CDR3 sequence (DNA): TGCGCCAGCAGTGTCGGCGGGGGGGCCGGAGATACGCAGTATTTT.

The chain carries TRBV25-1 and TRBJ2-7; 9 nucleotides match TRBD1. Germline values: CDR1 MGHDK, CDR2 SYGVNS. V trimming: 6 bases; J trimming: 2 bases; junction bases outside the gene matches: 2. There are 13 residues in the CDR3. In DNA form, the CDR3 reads TGTGCCAGCAGGGGACAGGGTCCCTACGAGCAGTACTTC. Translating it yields CASRGQGPYEQYF.

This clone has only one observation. CDR3 loop: CASSLGGLSTDTQYF. The CDR3 DNA follows: TGTGCCAGCAGCCTGGGGGGACTCTCGACAGATACGCAGTATTTT. This chain uses TRBV11-2 with TRBJ2-3; D possibly corresponds to TRBD2 (6 bases). The V end was cut by 5 bases, the J end by 3 bases, with 15 bases between. The V gene's germline CDR1 is SGHAT and CDR2 FQNNGV. The CDR3 runs 15 residues.

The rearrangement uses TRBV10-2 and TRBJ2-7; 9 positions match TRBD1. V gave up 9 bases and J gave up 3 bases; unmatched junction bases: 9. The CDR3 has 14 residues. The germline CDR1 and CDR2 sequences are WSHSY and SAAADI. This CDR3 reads CASHTGTGLYEQYF. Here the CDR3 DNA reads TGCGCCAGTCACACCGGGACAGGGCTCTACGAGCAGTACTTC.

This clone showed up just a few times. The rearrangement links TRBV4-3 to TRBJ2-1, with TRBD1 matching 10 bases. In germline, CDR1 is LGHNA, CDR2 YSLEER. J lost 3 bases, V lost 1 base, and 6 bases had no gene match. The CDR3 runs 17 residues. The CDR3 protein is CASSQVGGQGFYNEQFF. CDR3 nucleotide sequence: TGCGCCAGCAGCCAAGTCGGGGGACAGGGGTTCTACAATGAGCAGTTCTTC.

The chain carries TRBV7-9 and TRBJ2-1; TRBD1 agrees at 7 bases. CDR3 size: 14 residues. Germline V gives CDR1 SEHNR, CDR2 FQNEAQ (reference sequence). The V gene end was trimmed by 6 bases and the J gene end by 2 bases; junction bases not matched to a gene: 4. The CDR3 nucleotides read TGTGCCAGCAGGCTACAGGGGACCTACAATGAGCAGTTCTTC. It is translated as CASRLQGTYNEQFF.

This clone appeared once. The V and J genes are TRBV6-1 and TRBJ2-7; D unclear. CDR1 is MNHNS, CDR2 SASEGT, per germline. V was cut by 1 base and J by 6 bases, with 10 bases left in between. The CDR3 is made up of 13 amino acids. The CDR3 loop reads CASSEVNGSEQYF. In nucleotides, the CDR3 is TGTGCCAGCAGTGAAGTGAACGGGTCCGAGCAGTACTTC.

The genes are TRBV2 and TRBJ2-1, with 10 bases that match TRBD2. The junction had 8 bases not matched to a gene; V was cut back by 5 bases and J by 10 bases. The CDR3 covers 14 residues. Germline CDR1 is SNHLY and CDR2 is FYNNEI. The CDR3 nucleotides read TGTGCCAGCAGTCTTCTAGCGGGAGTAACCGAGCAGTTCTTC. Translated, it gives CASSLLAGVTEQFF.

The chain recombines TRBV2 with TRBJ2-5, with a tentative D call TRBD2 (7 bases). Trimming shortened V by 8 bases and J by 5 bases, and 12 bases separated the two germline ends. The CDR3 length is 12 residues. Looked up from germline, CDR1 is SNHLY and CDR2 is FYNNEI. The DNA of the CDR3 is TGTGCCAGCGGGGGGGGGCTGGAGACCCAGTACTTC. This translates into CASGGGLETQYF.

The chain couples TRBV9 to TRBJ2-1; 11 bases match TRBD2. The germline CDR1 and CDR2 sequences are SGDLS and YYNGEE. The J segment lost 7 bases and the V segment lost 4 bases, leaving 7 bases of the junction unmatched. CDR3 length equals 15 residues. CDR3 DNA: TGTGCCAGCAGCATAGCGGGAGGGCCGGGGAATGAGCAGTTCTTC. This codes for CASSIAGGPGNEQFF.

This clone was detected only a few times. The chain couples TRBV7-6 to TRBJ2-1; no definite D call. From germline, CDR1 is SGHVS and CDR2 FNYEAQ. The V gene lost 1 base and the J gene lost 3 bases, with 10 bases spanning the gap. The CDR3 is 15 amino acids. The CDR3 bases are TGTGCCAGCAGCTTAGGGGCAGTTGACTACAATGAGCAGTTCTTC. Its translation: CASSLGAVDYNEQFF.

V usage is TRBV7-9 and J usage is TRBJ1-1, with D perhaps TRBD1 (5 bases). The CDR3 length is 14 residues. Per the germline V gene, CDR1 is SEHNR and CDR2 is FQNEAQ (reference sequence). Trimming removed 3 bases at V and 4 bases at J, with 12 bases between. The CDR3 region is CASSFGGGRTEAFF. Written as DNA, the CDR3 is TGTGCCAGCAGCTTCGGGGGGGGTCGCACTGAAGCTTTCTTT.

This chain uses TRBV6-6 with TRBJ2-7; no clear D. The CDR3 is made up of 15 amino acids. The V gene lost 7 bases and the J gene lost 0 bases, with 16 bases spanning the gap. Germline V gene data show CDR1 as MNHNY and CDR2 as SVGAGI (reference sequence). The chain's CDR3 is CASTHPQQSSYEQYF. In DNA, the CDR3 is TGTGCCAGCACCCACCCCCAACAGAGCTCCTACGAGCAGTACTTC.

This CDR3 is CASSKPGQKSYEQYF. In DNA, the CDR3 is TGTGCCAGCAGCAAACCGGGACAGAAGTCATACGAGCAGTACTTC. The chain couples TRBV7-9 to TRBJ2-7; 7 bases fit TRBD1. CDR1 is SEHNR and CDR2 is FQNEAQ in the germline V gene (reference sequence). The CDR3 loop spans 15 amino acids. V gave up 5 bases and J gave up 4 bases; unmatched junction bases: 11.

Written as DNA, the CDR3 is TGTGCCAGCAGCCGCCAGGGGGACTACGAGCAGTACTTC. Residues: CASSRQGDYEQYF. This chain connects TRBV5-5 to TRBJ2-7, with 7 bases matching TRBD1. The CDR3 spans 13 residues. V lost 4 bases and J lost 3; bases outside the gene matches: 4. Germline V gene data show CDR1 as SGHKS and CDR2 as YYEKEE (reference sequence).

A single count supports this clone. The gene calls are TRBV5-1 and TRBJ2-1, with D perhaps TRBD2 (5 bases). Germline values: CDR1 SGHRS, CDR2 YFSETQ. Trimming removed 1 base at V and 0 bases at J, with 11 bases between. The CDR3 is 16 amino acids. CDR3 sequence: CASSLYGGSSYNEQFF. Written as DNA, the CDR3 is TGCGCCAGCAGCTTGTACGGAGGTAGCTCCTACAATGAGCAGTTCTTC.

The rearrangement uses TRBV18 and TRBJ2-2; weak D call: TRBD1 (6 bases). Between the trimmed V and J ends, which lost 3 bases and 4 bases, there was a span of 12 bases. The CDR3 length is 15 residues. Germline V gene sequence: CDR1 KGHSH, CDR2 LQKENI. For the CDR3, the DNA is TGTGCCAGCTCACCCCTCGGGACAACCACCGGGGAGCTGTTTTTT. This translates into CASSPLGTTTGELFF.

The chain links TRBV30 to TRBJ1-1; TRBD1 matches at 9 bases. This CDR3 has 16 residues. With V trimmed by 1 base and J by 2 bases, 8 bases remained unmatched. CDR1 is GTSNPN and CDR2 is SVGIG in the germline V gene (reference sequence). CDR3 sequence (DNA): TGTGCCTGGAGTGAGTATTGGGACAGGGCTAACACTGAAGCTTTCTTT. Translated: CAWSEYWDRANTEAFF. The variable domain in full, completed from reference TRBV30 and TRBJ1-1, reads SQTIHQWPATLVQPVGSPLSLECTVEGTSNPNLYWYRQAAGRGLQLLFYSVGIGQISSEVPQNLSASRPQDRQFILSSKKLLLSDSGFYLCAWSEYWDRANTEAFFGQGTRLTVV.

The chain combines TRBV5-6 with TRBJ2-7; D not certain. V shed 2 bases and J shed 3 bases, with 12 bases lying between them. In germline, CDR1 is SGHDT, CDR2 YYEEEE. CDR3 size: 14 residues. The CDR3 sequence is CASSFDDPSYEQYF. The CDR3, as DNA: TGTGCCAGCAGCTTCGACGACCCTAGCTACGAGCAGTACTTC.

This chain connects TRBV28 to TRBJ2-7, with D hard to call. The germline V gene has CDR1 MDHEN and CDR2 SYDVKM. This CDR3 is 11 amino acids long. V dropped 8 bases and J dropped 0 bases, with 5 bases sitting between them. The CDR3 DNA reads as TGTGCCAGCTACAGCTCCTACGAGCAGTACTTC. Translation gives CASYSSYEQYF.

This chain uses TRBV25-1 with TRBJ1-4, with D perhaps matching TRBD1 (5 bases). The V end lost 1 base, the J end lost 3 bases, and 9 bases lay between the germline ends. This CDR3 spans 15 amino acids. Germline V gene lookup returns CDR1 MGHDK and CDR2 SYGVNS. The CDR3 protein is CASSEWAGANEKLFF. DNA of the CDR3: TGTGCCAGCAGTGAATGGGCGGGGGCTAATGAAAAACTGTTTTTT.

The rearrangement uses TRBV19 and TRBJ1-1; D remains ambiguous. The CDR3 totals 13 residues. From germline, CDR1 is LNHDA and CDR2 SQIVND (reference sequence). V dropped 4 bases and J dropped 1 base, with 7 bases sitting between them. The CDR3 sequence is CASSKERNTEAFF. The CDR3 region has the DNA TGTGCCAGTAGTAAGGAGAGGAACACTGAAGCTTTCTTT.

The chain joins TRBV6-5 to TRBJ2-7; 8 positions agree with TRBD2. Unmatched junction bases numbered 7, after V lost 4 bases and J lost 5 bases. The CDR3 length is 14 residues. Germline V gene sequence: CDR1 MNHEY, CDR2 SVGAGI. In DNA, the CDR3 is TGTGCCAGCAGTTTCAGCGGGAGCCCCAACGAGCAGTACTTC. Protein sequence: CASSFSGSPNEQYF.